These T cell receptor beta chains were read from a single sample in a study of identical twins. TCRdb reanalysed the 5' RACE reads using MiXCR and keeps one entry per CDR3 protein. This table holds 700,000 or so distinct CDR3 sequences, around 21% found once. This sample was also put to use in a study of T cells expressing NK-cell markers.

What was sequenced was PBMCs. The receptors derive from a woman aged 18 to 35 in good health. CDR3s include the opening cysteine and the closing phenylalanine or tryptophan. Fields, in order: clone size, CDR3 length, J gene, V gene, D gene, CDR3 DNA, CDR3 protein. A D gene is named only where the DNA matches it firmly. Clone size is not always given. Where it is, it says once, few, many or a class for expanded clones.

few,16,TRBJ2-7,TRBV6-2/TRBV6-3,TRBD2,TGTGCCAGCAGTTACTCGAGGCGGGAGGGCCGCTACGAGCAGTACTTC,CASSYSRREGRYEQYF
-,12,TRBJ2-7,TRBV20-1,-,TGCAGTGCTAGAGATGGGCCCTACGAGCAGTACTTC,CSARDGPYEQYF
-,18,TRBJ2-1,TRBV14,TRBD2,TGTGCCAGCAGCCCAAGCGGGAGTGTTCCCCTAATACGTCGAGAGCAGTTCTTC,CASSPSGSVPLIRREQFF
-,13,TRBJ2-3,TRBV7-2,TRBD2,TGTGCCAGCAGTAGCGGGGGGGTATATACGCAGTATTTT,CASSSGGVYTQYF
many,15,TRBJ2-1,TRBV29-1,TRBD2,TGCAGCGTTCAGGGACTAGCGAGCTCCTACAATGAGCAGTTCTTC,CSVQGLASSYNEQFF
few,14,TRBJ2-7,TRBV20-1,-,TGCAGTGCTACCCTAGGGACATTAGTAGACGAGCAGTACTTC,CSATLGTLVDEQYF
many,17,TRBJ2-7,TRBV5-1,-,TGCGCCAGCAGCTTGAAAGGTGGGGCAGGGATTCCCTACGAGCAGTACTTC,CASSLKGGAGIPYEQYF
-,14,TRBJ2-7,TRBV20-1,-,TGCAGTGCTAGAGGGAGGGCGGGGACCCACGAGCAGTACTTC,CSARGRAGTHEQYF
-,14,TRBJ1-1,TRBV12-3/TRBV12-4,-,TGTGCCAGCAGTTCCTTGAGGGCCCTAGGGAAAGCTTTCTTT,CASSSLRALGKAFF
many,14,TRBJ2-3,TRBV12-3/TRBV12-4,-,TGTGCCAGCAGTTTTGGCGGGAGCACAGATACGCAGTATTTT,CASSFGGSTDTQYF
many,11,TRBJ1-4,TRBV12-3/TRBV12-4,-,TGTGCCAGCAGTCGGGGTGAAAAACTGTTTTTT,CASSRGEKLFF
-,13,TRBJ2-7,TRBV11-2,-,TGTGCCAGCAGCCTCACGGACCTAAATCGGCAGTACTTC,CASSLTDLNRQYF
many,15,TRBJ2-3,TRBV10-3,TRBD2,TGTGCCATCAGTGGGACTAGCGGGGTCACAGATACGCAGTATTTT,CAISGTSGVTDTQYF
medium-sized,13,TRBJ2-2,TRBV20-1,TRBD2,TGCAGTGGGACTAGCGGCAAGCGGGGGGAGCTGTTTTTT,CSGTSGKRGELFF
-,15,TRBJ2-1,TRBV6-1,TRBD2,TGTGCCAGCAGCCCCCGCAGCGGGAGAGGCAATGAGCAGTTCTTC,CASSPRSGRGNEQFF
few,14,TRBJ2-7,TRBV10-3,TRBD1,TGTGCCATCAGGGCTCGGGACAGGGTCTACGAGCAGTACTTC,CAIRARDRVYEQYF
many,14,TRBJ2-7,TRBV6-1,TRBD1,TGTGCCAGCAGACGGGGACAGCCGGGTGAGGAGCAGTACTTC,CASRRGQPGEEQYF
few,14,TRBJ2-7,TRBV5-5,TRBD2,TGTGCCAGCAGTTTGACTAGCGGGAGTCGCGAGCAGTACTTC,CASSLTSGSREQYF
many,15,TRBJ1-5,TRBV7-2,TRBD1,TGTGCCAGCAGCTTGGGACAGGGTTTCAATCAGCCCCAGCATTTT,CASSLGQGFNQPQHF
-,14,TRBJ1-2,TRBV15,-,TGTGCCACCAGCAGCAAACCTGGGATCCGAGGCTACACCTTC,CATSSKPGIRGYTF
once,14,TRBJ2-1,TRBV7-8,-,TGTGCCAGCAGCTTATTAGGGGGAGCCAATGAGCAGTTCTTC,CASSLLGGANEQFF
-,16,TRBJ2-1,TRBV20-1,-,TGCAGTGCTTATAGTAATGTCGGGAGCTCCTACAATGAGCAGTTCTTC,CSAYSNVGSSYNEQFF
many,16,TRBJ2-2,TRBV9,-,TGTGCCAGCAGCGTAGCCGTCGGGAGGAACACCGGGGAGCTGTTTTTT,CASSVAVGRNTGELFF
few,15,TRBJ2-7,TRBV6-1,-,TGTGCCAGCAGCCTAGTACGCGGCTACTACTACGAGCAGTACTTC,CASSLVRGYYYEQYF
-,13,TRBJ2-5,TRBV11-2,-,TGTGCCAGCAGCAAGGGTCTTCAAGAGACCCAGTACTTC,CASSKGLQETQYF
-,15,TRBJ1-6,TRBV6-1,-,TGTGCCAGCAGCCGTAACGGACAAGATAATTCACCCCTCCACTTT,CASSRNGQDNSPLHF
many,14,TRBJ2-3,TRBV12-3/TRBV12-4,-,TGTGCCAGCCGAGTTAGGGGGGGCACAGATACGCAGTATTTT,CASRVRGGTDTQYF
-,19,TRBJ2-1,TRBV11-2,TRBD2,TGTGCCAGCAGCTATCCTCGGGGTAGCGGGAGGCCCCCCCACAATGAGCAGTTCTTC,CASSYPRGSGRPPHNEQFF
few,13,TRBJ2-1,TRBV20-1,-,TGCAGTGCTTGCCCGGGACTTCAGAATGAGCAGTTCTTC,CSACPGLQNEQFF
many,12,TRBJ2-1,TRBV2,-,TGTGCCAGCAGCGAGGAGGTGGTTGAGCAGTTCTTC,CASSEEVVEQFF
-,13,TRBJ2-7,TRBV5-6,-,TGTGCCATGAGCCCCGGACTCATCCACGAGCAGTACTTC,CAMSPGLIHEQYF
few,12,TRBJ1-4,TRBV29-1,-,TGCAGCGTTGAAGAGGGTCTGGAAAAACTGTTTTTT,CSVEEGLEKLFF
-,17,TRBJ2-5,TRBV5-1,TRBD2,TGCGCCAGCAGGCCGATCAGCGGGGGCCAACTACTAGAGACCCAGTACTTC,CASRPISGGQLLETQYF
few,11,TRBJ2-7,TRBV7-9,-,TGTGCCAGCAGCCCTGCTGCCGAGCAGTACTTC,CASSPAAEQYF
-,13,TRBJ2-1,TRBV20-1,-,TGCAGTGCTAGGACTGCGTCCTACAATGAGCAGTTCTTC,CSARTASYNEQFF
-,14,TRBJ2-3,TRBV20-1,-,TGCAGTGCTAGCGCCGTGTCGGGGGTCTTAAAGCAGTATTTT,CSASAVSGVLKQYF
-,12,TRBJ1-1,TRBV28,-,TGTGCCAGCAGCCTTCCTTGGACTGAAGCTTTCTTT,CASSLPWTEAFF
few,18,TRBJ2-5,TRBV20-1,-,TGCAGTGCTAGAGATATAACCGGGAGTAATCGCCAACAAGAGACCCAGTACTTC,CSARDITGSNRQQETQYF
-,14,TRBJ2-3,TRBV20-1,TRBD2,TGCAGTGCTAGGTTTGGCGGGGGGGCTCGTACGCAGTATTTT,CSARFGGGARTQYF
-,16,TRBJ2-3,TRBV20-1,-,TGCAGTGCTAGAGCCTTTCTCCGTCAGGGCGCAGATACGCAGTATTTT,CSARAFLRQGADTQYF
few,16,TRBJ2-5,TRBV5-1,TRBD2,TGCGCCAGCAGCTTGGTTGGGACTAGATGTGTGGAGACCCAGTACTTC,CASSLVGTRCVETQYF
few,14,TRBJ1-1,TRBV20-1,TRBD1,TGCAGTGCAAGGGGGCCGGGTATCCCCACTGAAGCTTTCTTT,CSARGPGIPTEAFF
few,14,TRBJ2-3,TRBV9,TRBD2,TGTGCCAGCAGCGGACGGGGGGTCACAGATACGCAGTATTTT,CASSGRGVTDTQYF
few,14,TRBJ2-1,TRBV12-3/TRBV12-4,TRBD2,TGTGCCAGCAGTTTACGGGGACTAATCAATGAGCAGTTCTTC,CASSLRGLINEQFF
many,14,TRBJ2-7,TRBV18,-,TGTGCCAGCTCACCACGACAGGACTCCTACGAGCAGTACTTC,CASSPRQDSYEQYF
few,13,TRBJ2-7,TRBV12-5,-,TGTGCTAGTGGTTTTACAGGAACCTACGAGCAGTACTTC,CASGFTGTYEQYF
once,15,TRBJ2-7,TRBV7-8,-,TGTGCCAGCAGCTCGGCTGGGTCCCATCCCTACGAGCAGTACTTC,CASSSAGSHPYEQYF
-,13,TRBJ2-2,TRBV7-7,-,TGTGCCAGCAGCCTTTCCGGTCGAGGGGAGCTGTTTTTT,CASSLSGRGELFF
few,16,TRBJ2-7,TRBV9,TRBD2,TGTGCCAGCAGCGTAGGGTCTAGCGGGACCGCCTACGAGCAGTACTTC,CASSVGSSGTAYEQYF
few,14,TRBJ2-2,TRBV20-1,-,TGCAGTGCTAGAGGGTACAGGAACACCGGGGAGCTGTTTTTT,CSARGYRNTGELFF